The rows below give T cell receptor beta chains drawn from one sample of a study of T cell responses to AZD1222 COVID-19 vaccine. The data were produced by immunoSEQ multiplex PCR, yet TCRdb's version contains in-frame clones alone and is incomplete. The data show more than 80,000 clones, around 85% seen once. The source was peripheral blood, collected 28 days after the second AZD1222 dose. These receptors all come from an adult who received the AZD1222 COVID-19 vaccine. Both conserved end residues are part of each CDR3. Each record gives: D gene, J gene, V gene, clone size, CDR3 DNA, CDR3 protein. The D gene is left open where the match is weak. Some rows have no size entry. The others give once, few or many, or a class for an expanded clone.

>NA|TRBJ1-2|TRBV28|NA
TGTGCCAGCAGTTTGGTTAACCGCAACTATGGCTACACCTTC
CASSLVNRNYGYTF
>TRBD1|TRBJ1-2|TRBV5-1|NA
TGCGCCAGCAGCTTGGGGGACAGTGGCTATGGCTACACCTTC
CASSLGDSGYGYTF
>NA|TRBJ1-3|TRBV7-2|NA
TGTGCCAGCAGCTTAGCAATGGGGCCTGGAAACACCATATATTTT
CASSLAMGPGNTIYF
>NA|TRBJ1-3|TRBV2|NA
TGTGCCAGCAGTGACGGGTATTTAGACAACACCATATATTTT
CASSDGYLDNTIYF
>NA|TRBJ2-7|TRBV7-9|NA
TGTGCCAGCAGCGATCATATGGCCTCGGGGGAGCAGTACTTC
CASSDHMASGEQYF
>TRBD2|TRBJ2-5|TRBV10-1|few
TGCGCCAGCAGTACCACTAGCGGGGTCGAGACCCAGTACTTC
CASSTTSGVETQYF
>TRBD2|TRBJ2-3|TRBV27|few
TGTGCCAGCAGTTCTACGTCGTTAGCGGGGTATACGCAGTATTTT
CASSSTSLAGYTQYF
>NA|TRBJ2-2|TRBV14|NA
TGTGCCAGCAGTTCCGCCGGGGTCGGGGAGCTGTTTTTT
CASSSAGVGELFF
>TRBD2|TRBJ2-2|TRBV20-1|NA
TGCAGTGCTAGTATGACTAGCGTGACCGGGGAGCTGTTTTTT
CSASMTSVTGELFF
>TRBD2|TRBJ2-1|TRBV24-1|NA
TGTGCCACCAGCAAAACAGTAAGCGGGGGTTTCAATGAGCAGTTCTTC
CATSKTVSGGFNEQFF
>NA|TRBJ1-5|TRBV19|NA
TGTGCCAGTAGTATCGCAGGGCAGCAGCCCCAGCATTTT
CASSIAGQQPQHF
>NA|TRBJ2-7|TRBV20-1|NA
TGCAGTGCTAGTACAGGTTTCTCCTACGAGCAGTACTTC
CSASTGFSYEQYF
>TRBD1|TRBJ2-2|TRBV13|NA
TGTGCCAGCAGCTTCCGGGACAGGGAAACCGGGGAGCTGTTTTTT
CASSFRDRETGELFF
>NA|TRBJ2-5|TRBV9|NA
TGTGCCAGCAGCGTAGGCCAAGGGAGGCCAGAGACCCAGTACTTC
CASSVGQGRPETQYF
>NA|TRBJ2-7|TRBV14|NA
TGTGCCAGCAGCCAAGAGAGAGACAGCGACGAGCAGTACTTC
CASSQERDSDEQYF
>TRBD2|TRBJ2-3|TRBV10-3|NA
TGTGCCATCAGTTCGGGGGGGGATACGCAGTATTTT
CAISSGGDTQYF
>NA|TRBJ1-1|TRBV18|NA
TGTGCCAGCTCCGGTACGGGAGTTTCGGGCAGGAACACTGAAGCTTTCTTT
CASSGTGVSGRNTEAFF
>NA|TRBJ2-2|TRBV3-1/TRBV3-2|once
TGTGCCAGCAGCCAAGTTACAGGATCAGACACCGGGGAGCTGTTTTTT
CASSQVTGSDTGELFF
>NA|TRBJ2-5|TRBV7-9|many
TGTGCCAGCAGCTTGGAGTTTAGCGGAGCGCCAGAGACCCAGTACTTC
CASSLEFSGAPETQYF
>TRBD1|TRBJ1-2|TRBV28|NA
TGTGCCAGCAGTCAGGGGGTTAACTATGGCTACACCTTC
CASSQGVNYGYTF
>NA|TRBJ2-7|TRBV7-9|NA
TGTGCCAGCAGCTTAGAAACTGGGGTACGAGGGCAGTACTTC
CASSLETGVRGQYF
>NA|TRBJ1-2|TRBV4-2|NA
TGTGCCAGCAGCTCGAGCGACTATGGCTACACCTTC
CASSSSDYGYTF
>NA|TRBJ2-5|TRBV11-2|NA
TGTGCCAGCAGCTCCACGCAGGACCCGGTGGAGACCCAGTACTTC
CASSSTQDPVETQYF
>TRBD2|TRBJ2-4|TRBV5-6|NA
TGTGCCAGCAGCTTGGCCCCTAGCGGGATTTCCAAAAACATTCAGTACTTC
CASSLAPSGISKNIQYF
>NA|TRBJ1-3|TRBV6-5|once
TGTGCCAGCAGGAGTATAGGAAACACCATATATTTT
CASRSIGNTIYF
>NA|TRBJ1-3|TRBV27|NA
TGTGCCAGCAGTTCAAGGGGCTCTGGAAACACCATATATTTT
CASSSRGSGNTIYF
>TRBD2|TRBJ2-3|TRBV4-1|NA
TGCGCCAGCAGCAGAGGACTAGCGAGCACAGATACGCAGTATTTT
CASSRGLASTDTQYF
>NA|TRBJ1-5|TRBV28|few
TGTGCCAGCAAAACCCGGGCCGTAGCAAATCAGCCCCAGCATTTT
CASKTRAVANQPQHF
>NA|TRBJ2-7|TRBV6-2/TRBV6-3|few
TGTGCCAGCAGTGGACGGACCAGGGCGGAATCCGAGCAGTACTTC
CASSGRTRAESEQYF
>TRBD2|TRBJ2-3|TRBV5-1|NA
TGCGCCAGCAGCTTGGCGGGACTAGCGGCGACAGATACGCAGTATTTT
CASSLAGLAATDTQYF
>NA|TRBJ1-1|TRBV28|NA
TGTGCCAGCAAGGGGCCGGGGAGTATAGCTTTCTTT
CASKGPGSIAFF